The present T cell receptor beta chain was sequenced within a study of shared clonotypes between healthy human individuals. Looking at the study overall: Donors, aged 18 to 49, were a couple of women and a few men.

Looked up from germline, CDR1 is SEHNR and CDR2 is FQNEAQ (reference sequence). The CDR3 consists of 17 residues. Trimming cost V 2 bases and J 0 bases; bases outside gene matches: 5. Replicate PCRs were loaded with around 0.3 ug DNA from unsorted PBMC, about 30,000 T cell genomes. In the authors' methods: Sequence data from immunoSEQ were junction-only and lacked quality scores; consequently, filtering differed. Profiled with immunoSEQ multiplex PCR; TCRdb holds only in-frame clones, not every one. V and J calls plus clone size are reproduced from that table; the DNA served to infer D and trimming. The table lists approximately 510,000 clones, about four fifths of them singletons. Overall study results and limits: Clonotype sharing among donors was thought likely to change with sequencing depth.

Worth noting for this clone: Antigen unknown.

This chain connects TRBV7-9 to TRBJ2-1; 9 positions match TRBD2. The clonotype comes from a woman between 40 and 50 years old in good health. Some clones in this sample may be carry-over from other donors' samples. The sample taken for sequencing was PBMCs. In DNA form, the CDR3 reads TGTGCCAGCAGCTTACCTGGACTAGCGTTCTCCTACAATGAGCAGTTCTTC. Amino acids: CASSLPGLAFSYNEQFF.